These T cell receptor beta chains were read from a single sample in a study of cytomegalovirus exposure and HLA in healthy donors. The protocol was immunoSEQ multiplex PCR, while the TCRdb copy is restricted to in-frame clones and leaves out a portion. The sample gives a few hundred thousand clones, approximately 80% of which show up once; over 12% is in the top ten. Sequencing was performed on PBMCs. The receptor set was obtained from a woman between 25 and 40 years old in good health and CMV-seropositive. Each CDR3 is given with its conserved first and last residue. A D gene is named only where the DNA matches it firmly.

D: TRBD1
J: TRBJ2-7
V: TRBV5-1
CDR3: CASSSGDRTAYEQYF

D: NA
J: TRBJ2-3
V: TRBV9
CDR3: CASSVEGRPDTQYF

D: NA
J: TRBJ2-7
V: TRBV7-8
CDR3: CASRGRKYEQYF

D: NA
J: TRBJ1-2
V: TRBV5-1
CDR3: CASSLREANYGYTF

D: TRBD2
J: TRBJ2-3
V: TRBV28
CDR3: CASGLAGGTDTQYF

D: NA
J: TRBJ2-3
V: TRBV6-5
CDR3: CASSYGGVRTDTQYF

D: NA
J: TRBJ1-4
V: TRBV5-1
CDR3: CASSVDRGKELFF

D: NA
J: TRBJ1-4
V: TRBV5-1
CDR3: CASSLFAGNEKLFF

D: NA
J: TRBJ1-1
V: TRBV30
CDR3: CAWSRLGVNTEAFF

D: NA
J: TRBJ1-5
V: TRBV9
CDR3: CASSPGGRANQPQHF

D: NA
J: TRBJ1-3
V: TRBV5-1
CDR3: CASSGRDGGSGNTIYF

D: NA
J: TRBJ1-3
V: TRBV13
CDR3: CASSLEGSVANTIYF

D: TRBD1
J: TRBJ2-7
V: TRBV11-2
CDR3: CASSTRTGVSYEQYF

D: NA
J: TRBJ2-3
V: TRBV6-1
CDR3: CASSGHVDTQYF

D: NA
J: TRBJ2-3
V: TRBV27
CDR3: CASSLARVEYF

D: NA
J: TRBJ1-1
V: TRBV28
CDR3: CASSFTRGAQTEAFF

D: NA
J: TRBJ1-1
V: TRBV29-1
CDR3: CSVGNREAFF

D: NA
J: TRBJ1-2
V: TRBV29-1
CDR3: CSVAGGLYSANYGYTF

D: NA
J: TRBJ2-7
V: TRBV6-5
CDR3: CASRRDQEYEQYF

D: NA
J: TRBJ2-3
V: TRBV4-3
CDR3: CASSQYVGGLSGLLTDTQYF

D: NA
J: TRBJ2-7
V: TRBV25-1
CDR3: CASRVWWLSTKNYEQYF

D: NA
J: TRBJ2-7
V: TRBV5-6
CDR3: CASSFRDYEQYF

D: TRBD1
J: TRBJ1-2
V: TRBV30
CDR3: CAWLTGAAYGYTF

D: NA
J: TRBJ2-1
V: TRBV2
CDR3: CASSEALVLRASNEQFF

D: TRBD1
J: TRBJ1-2
V: TRBV5-5
CDR3: CASSPGTGTPGYGYTF

D: NA
J: TRBJ2-3
V: TRBV6-5
CDR3: CASSAGRTDTQYF

D: NA
J: TRBJ2-1
V: TRBV6-4
CDR3: CASSEGSGSYNEQFF

D: NA
J: TRBJ1-2
V: TRBV10-2
CDR3: CATSTEIYGYTF

D: NA
J: TRBJ1-1
V: TRBV6-5
CDR3: CAAKGFTEAFF

D: NA
J: TRBJ2-3
V: TRBV28
CDR3: CASSLRSSWGDTQYF

D: NA
J: TRBJ2-1
V: TRBV7-6
CDR3: CASSFGDTYNEQFF

D: NA
J: TRBJ1-4
V: TRBV5-1
CDR3: CASRPQQHTNEKLFF

D: TRBD1
J: TRBJ2-5
V: TRBV5-6
CDR3: CASSDGTGGETQYF

D: NA
J: TRBJ2-7
V: TRBV11-2
CDR3: CASSLGSPYEQYF

D: TRBD1
J: TRBJ2-3
V: TRBV6-4
CDR3: CASSVTGGGTDTQYF

D: TRBD2
J: TRBJ2-7
V: TRBV19
CDR3: CASSEGLAVYEQYF

D: NA
J: TRBJ2-3
V: TRBV9
CDR3: CASSQDWDSGSTDTQYF

D: NA
J: TRBJ2-7
V: TRBV15
CDR3: CATSRGTGFGLYEQYF

D: TRBD1
J: TRBJ1-4
V: TRBV5-1
CDR3: CASSLPDSLLDRPNEKLFF

D: TRBD2
J: TRBJ2-1
V: TRBV13
CDR3: CASSLIFGVREESSYNEQFF

D: NA
J: TRBJ1-2
V: TRBV28
CDR3: CASSLLNTGFGYTF

D: NA
J: TRBJ2-7
V: TRBV10-3
CDR3: CAISEGAYEQYF

D: TRBD1
J: TRBJ2-7
V: TRBV5-1
CDR3: CASSLGEDRAAHEQYF

D: NA
J: TRBJ1-1
V: TRBV27
CDR3: CASTPGGSYSAVF

D: NA
J: TRBJ2-2
V: TRBV5-1
CDR3: CASSPSQGSTGELFF

D: TRBD2
J: TRBJ2-7
V: TRBV28
CDR3: CASSLGGGRLYEQYF

D: TRBD1
J: TRBJ2-3
V: TRBV30
CDR3: CALDRVTSTDTQYF